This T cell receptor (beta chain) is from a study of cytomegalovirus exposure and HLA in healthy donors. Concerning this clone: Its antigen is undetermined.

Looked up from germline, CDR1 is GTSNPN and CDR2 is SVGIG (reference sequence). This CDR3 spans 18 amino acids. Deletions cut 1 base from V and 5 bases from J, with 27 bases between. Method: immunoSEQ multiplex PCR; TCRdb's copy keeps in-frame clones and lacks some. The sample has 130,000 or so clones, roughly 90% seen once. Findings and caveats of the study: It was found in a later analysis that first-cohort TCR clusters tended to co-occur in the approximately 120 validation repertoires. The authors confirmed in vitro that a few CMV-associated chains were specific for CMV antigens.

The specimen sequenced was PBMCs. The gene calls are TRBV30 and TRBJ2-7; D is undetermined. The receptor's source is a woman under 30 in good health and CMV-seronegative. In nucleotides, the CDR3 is TGTGCCTGGAGTGCCCCGGGTTTGCTTCCTACGCGGTCCCACGAGCAGTACTTC. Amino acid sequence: CAWSAPGLLPTRSHEQYF.